This record looks at one TCR beta chain sequence and its context. These data belong to a study of blood T cell repertoires in COVID-19. Study at large: In each case, the material was cDNA or gDNA derived from T cells, B-cell-depleted T cells, or PBMCs.

Study processing details: Nucleated cell counts were estimated from reference gene primer amplification. Libraries were prepared by immunoSEQ multiplex PCR; TCRdb keeps only in-frame clonotypes and omits some of them. V, J and clone size reflect that table, while D and trimming were determined from the DNA. The table lists about 78,000 clones, over 80% of them singletons. Trimming took 1 base from V and 11 from J, leaving 17 bases between them. The CDR3 has 15 amino acids. The germline gives CDR1 SGHTA, CDR2 FQGNSA. The TCR originated in a man in his fifties with acute or convalescent COVID-19. Sequences were obtained from peripheral blood. The chain links TRBV7-2 to TRBJ1-4; D might be TRBD1 (5 bases). The CDR3 here is CASSLGRAGERKLFF. The CDR3 coding sequence is TGTGCCAGCAGCTTAGGTCGGGCGGGGGAGAGGAAACTGTTTTTT.